The present T cell receptor (beta chain) was sequenced within a study of blood T cell repertoires in COVID-19. On the study more broadly: Sites across the United States, Italy and Spain contributed samples from acute and convalescent COVID-19.

The CDR3 sequence is 15 residues long. Trimming took 4 bases from V and 7 from J, leaving 17 bases between them. Germline V gives CDR1 LNHDA, CDR2 SQIVND (reference sequence). Sequencing was performed with immunoSEQ multiplex PCR; in TCRdb, only in-frame clones are kept and a portion is missing. The sample contains 250,000 to 300,000 clones, less than 90% of which appear only once. The TCR was taken from a man aged 60-69 years who had recovered from COVID-19. Sequenced input: peripheral blood. The chain links TRBV19 to TRBJ1-5; D perhaps matches TRBD1 (5 bases). The CDR3 DNA sequence: TGTGCCAGTAGTAAGACGGCCGATCGGGGGCAGCCCCAGCATTTT. Translation: CASSKTADRGQPQHF.